This T cell receptor beta chain was retrieved from a study of blood T cell repertoires in COVID-19. About the research overall: Specimens from acute and convalescent COVID-19 originated in the United States, Italy and Spain. PBMCs, B-cell-depleted T cells, or T cells were the source of the cDNA or gDNA that made up the material.

How the authors handled the data: Amplification from reference gene primers served as the basis for estimated nucleated cell counts. TCRdb's table, derived via immunoSEQ multiplex PCR, lists solely in-frame clones and lacks some. V, J and clone size derive from that table, while D and trimming were established from the DNA sequence. The repertoire has roughly 250,000 clones, around 88% of them found once; the top ten carry around 1.3%. Germline-derived CDR1 and CDR2 are MGHRA and YSYEKL. Trimming left V 6 bases short and J 7 bases short, with 16 bases between. The length of the CDR3 is 14 residues. Sequencing used PBMCs or T cells enriched from blood (not recorded which). This chain links TRBV4-1 with TRBJ2-1; maybe TRBD2 (6 bases). This TCR was sampled from a woman aged 35 to 49 with acute COVID-19. CDR3 sequence: CASSIAPGENEQFF. The CDR3 DNA follows: TGCGCCAGCAGTATCGCCCCGGGAGAGAATGAGCAGTTCTTC.